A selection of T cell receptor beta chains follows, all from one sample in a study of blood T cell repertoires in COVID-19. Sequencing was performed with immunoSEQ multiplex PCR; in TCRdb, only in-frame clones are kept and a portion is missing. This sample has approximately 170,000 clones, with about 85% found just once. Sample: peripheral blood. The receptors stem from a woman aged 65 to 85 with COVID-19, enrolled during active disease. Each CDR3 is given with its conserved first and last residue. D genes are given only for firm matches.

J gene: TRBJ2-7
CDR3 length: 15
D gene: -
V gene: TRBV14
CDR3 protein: CASSQQAGRTYEQYF

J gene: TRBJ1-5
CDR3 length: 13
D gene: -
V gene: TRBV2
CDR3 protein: CASSVIEVEPQHF

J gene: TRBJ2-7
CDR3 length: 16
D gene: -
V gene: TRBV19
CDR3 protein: CASSIGIQALSYEQYF

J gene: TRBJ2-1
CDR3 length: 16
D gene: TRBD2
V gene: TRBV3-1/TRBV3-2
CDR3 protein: CASSPTSGRITNEQFF

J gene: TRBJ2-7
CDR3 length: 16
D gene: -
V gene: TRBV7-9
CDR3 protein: CASSLKRAGETYEQYF

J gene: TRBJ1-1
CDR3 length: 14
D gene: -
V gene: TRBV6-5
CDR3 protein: CASSYLATNTEAFF

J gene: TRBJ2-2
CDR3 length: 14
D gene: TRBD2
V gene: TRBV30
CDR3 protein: CAWRGLAHTGELFF

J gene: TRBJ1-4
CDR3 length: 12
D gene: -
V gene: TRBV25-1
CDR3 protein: CASSEQGEKLFF

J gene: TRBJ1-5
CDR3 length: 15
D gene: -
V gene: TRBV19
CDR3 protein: CASSITGGGFQPQHF

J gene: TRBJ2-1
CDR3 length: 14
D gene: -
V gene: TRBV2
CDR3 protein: CASSETSSGSEQFF

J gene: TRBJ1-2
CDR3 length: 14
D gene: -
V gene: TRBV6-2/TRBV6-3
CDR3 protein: CASSTGATNYGYTF